The 10 T cell receptor beta chains in this list originate from one sample, sequenced in a study of blood T cells in healthy people across ages. The authors ran a second PCR of about 6 to 11 cycles using a sample-barcoded 5' primer and a J-beta primer mix. TCRdb fed the 5' RACE reads into MiXCR, producing one record per CDR3 protein. The data show more than 650,000 distinct CDR3 sequences, around a fifth seen once. Sequencing input: blood. The receptors originated from a man between 65 and 79 years old in good health.

This clonotype was observed a few times. V usage is TRBV6-2 or TRBV6-3 and J usage is TRBJ1-2; unclear D gene. V dropped 2 bases and J dropped 4 bases, with 5 bases sitting between them. This CDR3 spans 12 amino acids. CDR1 is MNHEY and CDR2 is SVGEGT in the germline V gene. CDR3 DNA sequence: TGTGCCAGCAGTTACCGCGGCTATGGCTACACCTTC. Residues: CASSYRGYGYTF.

This clonotype was counted a few times. The gene calls are TRBV7-2 and TRBJ2-5; tentatively, D is TRBD2 (6 bases). Deletions cut 3 bases from V and 3 bases from J, with 11 bases between. The CDR3 covers 14 residues. CDR1 and CDR2 (germline): SGHTA, FQGNSA. DNA for the CDR3: TGTGCCAGCAGCTTTGGGGGGAGGAAAGAGACCCAGTACTTC. As protein: CASSFGGRKETQYF.

This clonotype was found a few times. The CDR3 DNA reads as TGCGCCAGCAGCCAAGGGCTAGCGGGGCTCACCGGGGAGCTGTTTTTT. It translates to CASSQGLAGLTGELFF. The chain recombines TRBV4-1 with TRBJ2-2, with 9 bases that match TRBD2. J was trimmed by 4 bases and V by 1 base; bases with no gene match: 4. There are 16 residues in the CDR3. Germline V CDR1 and CDR2: MGHRA, YSYEKL.

The rearrangement uses TRBV20-1 and TRBJ1-3; D unresolved. The V gene's germline CDR1 is DFQATT and CDR2 SNEGSKA (reference sequence). The CDR3 is 14 amino acids. V was clipped by 5 bases and J by 2 bases, with 13 bases between them. CDR3 sequence: CSAPAWEAGNTIYF. In DNA form, the CDR3 reads TGCAGTGCTCCCGCTTGGGAGGCTGGAAACACCATATATTTT.

This chain joins TRBV2 and TRBJ2-1, with 7 bases aligning to TRBD1. The DNA end is a closer match to TRBJ2-5, so the J assignment may be wrong. The CDR3 is 14 amino acids. The V gene's germline CDR1 is SNHLY and CDR2 FYNNEI. CDR3 region: CASSTQGYQETQYF. As DNA, the CDR3 is TGTGCCAGCAGTACACAGGGGTACCAAGAGACCCAGTACTTC.

The chain recombines TRBV6-6 with TRBJ1-3, with D perhaps matching TRBD1 (5 bases). The germline gives CDR1 MNHNY, CDR2 SVGAGI (reference sequence). CDR3 length equals 15 residues. V was shortened by 2 bases and J by 7 bases, with 15 bases between the two germline ends. The CDR3 protein is CASSYPWAEGNTIYF. CDR3 DNA sequence: TGTGCCAGCAGTTACCCCTGGGCCGAGGGGAACACCATATATTTT.

This clonotype was detected many times. This chain links TRBV11-2 with TRBJ2-3; D might be TRBD2 (5 bases). CDR3 length equals 16 residues. Trimming removed 1 base from V and 5 bases from J, with 16 bases in between. Germline V lookup: CDR1 SGHAT, CDR2 FQNNGV. The CDR3 DNA reads as TGTGCCAGCAGCTTAGGGACTGGTCTTAAGGGAGATACGCAGTATTTT. Its translation is CASSLGTGLKGDTQYF.

This clonotype was counted a few times. The rearrangement uses TRBV2 and TRBJ1-4, with D tentatively TRBD1 (6 bases). Trimming stripped 6 bases from V and 6 bases from J, with 14 bases between. CDR1 is SNHLY and CDR2 is FYNNEI in the germline V gene. The CDR3 length is 14 residues. Written as DNA, the CDR3 is TGTGCCAGCAGCTCAGGGGTTAATCATGAAAAACTGTTTTTT. Translating it yields CASSSGVNHEKLFF.

In DNA form, the CDR3 reads TGTGCCAGCAGCTTAGTTGGCAGGGTAGAGACCCAGTACTTC. It codes for CASSLVGRVETQYF. The chain carries TRBV7-8 and TRBJ2-5; TRBD1 is a possible D gene (5 bases). In germline, CDR1 is SGHVS, CDR2 FQNEAQ. Between the trimmed V and J ends, which lost 1 base and 4 bases, there was a span of 10 bases. This CDR3 comprises 14 residues.

V usage is TRBV20-1 and J usage is TRBJ1-2; D is undetermined. Germline CDR1 reads DFQATT; CDR2 reads SNEGSKA (reference sequence). V was pared by 0 bases and J by 4 bases, with 15 bases between. CDR3 length: 15 amino acids. The CDR3 reads CSARDSSPASYGYTF. In DNA form, the CDR3 reads TGCAGTGCTAGAGATAGCTCCCCGGCAAGCTATGGCTACACCTTC.